These T cell receptor beta chains were read from a single sample in a study of human T cells and chemical hapten exposure. TCRdb passed the RACE reads through MiXCR, listing each CDR3 protein once. The repertoire holds some 77,000 distinct CDR3 sequences, with about 8.6% as singletons. Sequencing was done on a sample of whole blood. The receptor set was obtained from a female donor in good health. Some clones in this sample may be carry-over from other donors' samples. The CDR3 runs from the conserved cysteine through the conserved F or W.

>TRBJ2-3|TRBV20-1
CSASVSGGPLGTQYF
>TRBJ2-3|TRBV28
CASYSTGVTDTQYF
>TRBJ1-5|TRBV6-5
CASSARQGRFQPQHF
>TRBJ2-1|TRBV10-3
CAIGQGEASGQFF
>TRBJ1-1|TRBV7-3
CASSLIVGTGETFF
>TRBJ1-2|TRBV4-2
CASSQDRVNYGYTF
>TRBJ2-7|TRBV29-1
CSGIIRDRGSYEQYF
>TRBJ2-7|TRBV11-2
CASSPRTGIGHEQYF
>TRBJ1-5|TRBV7-9
CASSAQGVDQPQHF
>TRBJ2-4|TRBV4-3
CASSQWYRGQDIQYF
>TRBJ2-5|TRBV7-8
CASTTGTTQETQYF
>TRBJ1-2|TRBV7-2
CASTHYPTGGSANYGYTF
>TRBJ1-6|TRBV11-2
CASSLFVQGRSPLHF
>TRBJ2-1|TRBV2
CASGAPGGSSYNEQFF
>TRBJ2-3|TRBV2
CASPRGDWRVDTQYF
>TRBJ1-4|TRBV2
CASKTGANEKLFF
>TRBJ1-1|TRBV21-1
CASVPMIGANTEAFF
>TRBJ2-3|TRBV11-3
CASSYGQGPADTQYF
>TRBJ2-3|TRBV7-7
CASSFGGGAPDTQYF
>TRBJ2-1|TRBV25-1
CASNSGASYNEQFF
>TRBJ1-1|TRBV12-3/TRBV12-4
CASQAGSIRRLHTEAFF
>TRBJ2-3|TRBV7-9
CASSLGRFVGRGDTQYF
>TRBJ1-1|TRBV5-1
CASSSGTGGSTEAFF
>TRBJ2-7|TRBV7-9
CASSRGGNEQYF
>TRBJ2-7|TRBV5-1
CASSLADLTGQYF
>TRBJ2-7|TRBV2
CASSSGTPYEQYF
>TRBJ1-5|TRBV6-5
CASSNDNFSNQPQHF
>TRBJ2-1|TRBV4-3
CASSQGEAGNNEQFF
>TRBJ2-3|TRBV20-1
CSANQQGFTTDTQYF
>TRBJ2-5|TRBV6-2/TRBV6-3
CASSPRASAIQETQYF
>TRBJ1-5|TRBV7-2
CASSLFIEGQPQHF
>TRBJ1-1|TRBV7-7
CASSPWTGKNTEAFF
>TRBJ2-7|TRBV20-1
CSPSTGNEQYF
>TRBJ1-1|TRBV7-3
CASSLAAGQYTEAFF
>TRBJ2-3|TRBV29-1
CSVDGIRQASTDTQYF
>TRBJ2-3|TRBV7-9
CASSPSTSGGSTDTQYF
>TRBJ1-1|TRBV18
CASSPFVTGENTEAFF
>TRBJ1-1|TRBV6-2/TRBV6-3
CASQPQIGTEAFF
>TRBJ1-2|TRBV7-9
CASSLADSAYGYTF
>TRBJ2-7|TRBV29-1
CSVEDTGGVSNEQYF
>TRBJ2-7|TRBV5-4
CASSPSGGWSNEQYF